The rows below give T cell receptor beta chains drawn from one sample of a study of T cells in localized non-small cell lung cancer. Produced via immunoSEQ multiplex PCR; TCRdb's table is partial and in-frame only. The repertoire consists of around 26,000 clones, with roughly 80% occurring once and the leading ten covering more than 9%. The sequences come from peripheral blood, collected before any cancer treatment. The receptors come from a man between 35 and 75 years old with stage III squamous cell lung carcinoma. Each CDR3 is given with its conserved first and last residue. A D gene is named only where the DNA matches it firmly. A row's size may be missing; if present it is once, few, many or a size class.

J gene: TRBJ2-1
D gene: TRBD1
V gene: TRBV19
clone size: NA
CDR3 DNA: TGTGCCAGTAGTCGGGACAGGGTCTACAATGAGCAGTTCTTC
CDR3 protein: CASSRDRVYNEQFF

J gene: TRBJ1-3
D gene: NA
V gene: TRBV6-1
clone size: NA
CDR3 DNA: TGTGCCAGCAGTCTCTCTTTAGGCGGAAACACCATATATTTT
CDR3 protein: CASSLSLGGNTIYF

J gene: TRBJ2-5
D gene: NA
V gene: TRBV28
clone size: NA
CDR3 DNA: TGTGCCAGCAGAACAGCTCAAGAGACCCAGTACTTC
CDR3 protein: CASRTAQETQYF

J gene: TRBJ2-5
D gene: NA
V gene: TRBV6-6
clone size: NA
CDR3 DNA: TGTGCCAGCAGTTATAAGACGGACCAGTACTTC
CDR3 protein: CASSYKTDQYF

J gene: TRBJ1-2
D gene: NA
V gene: TRBV28
clone size: NA
CDR3 DNA: TGTGCCATCCAAGAACAGGGCCGAGCTAACTATGGCTACACCTTC
CDR3 protein: CAIQEQGRANYGYTF

J gene: TRBJ1-3
D gene: NA
V gene: TRBV18
clone size: NA
CDR3 DNA: TGTGCCAGCTCACCCCAGAAGGGACTGGCTGGAAACACCATATATTTT
CDR3 protein: CASSPQKGLAGNTIYF

J gene: TRBJ1-1
D gene: NA
V gene: TRBV7-8
clone size: few
CDR3 DNA: TGTGCCAGCAGGCAAGACAGGAGCACTGAAGCTTTCTTT
CDR3 protein: CASRQDRSTEAFF

J gene: TRBJ1-5
D gene: NA
V gene: TRBV2
clone size: NA
CDR3 DNA: TGTGCCAGCAGTGGAGCAGCAGTATATCAGCCCCAGCATTTT
CDR3 protein: CASSGAAVYQPQHF

J gene: TRBJ1-2
D gene: NA
V gene: TRBV5-6
clone size: NA
CDR3 DNA: TGTGCCAGCAGCTTCAACAGCTATGGCTACACCTTC
CDR3 protein: CASSFNSYGYTF

J gene: TRBJ1-6
D gene: NA
V gene: TRBV9
clone size: NA
CDR3 DNA: TGTGCCAGCAGCGTGGGGGGTAACTCCTATAATTCACCCCTCCACTTT
CDR3 protein: CASSVGGNSYNSPLHF

J gene: TRBJ2-7
D gene: TRBD2
V gene: TRBV9
clone size: NA
CDR3 DNA: TGTGCCAGCAGCGTAGAAGGCGGGAGTATCTACGAACAGTACTTC
CDR3 protein: CASSVEGGSIYEQYF

J gene: TRBJ1-1
D gene: NA
V gene: TRBV6-6
clone size: NA
CDR3 DNA: TGTGCCAGCAGTTACAAGGCCACCCCCCCAGAAGCTTTCTTT
CDR3 protein: CASSYKATPPEAFF

J gene: TRBJ1-1
D gene: NA
V gene: TRBV29-1
clone size: NA
CDR3 DNA: TGCAGCGTTGGCCGGAACACTGAAGCTTTCTTT
CDR3 protein: CSVGRNTEAFF

J gene: TRBJ2-2
D gene: TRBD2
V gene: TRBV2
clone size: NA
CDR3 DNA: TGTGCCAGCAGCGTCTCAGTAGCGGGGACCGGGGAGCTGTTTTTT
CDR3 protein: CASSVSVAGTGELFF

J gene: TRBJ1-1
D gene: TRBD1
V gene: TRBV27
clone size: NA
CDR3 DNA: TGTGCCAGCAGTTGGGGACAGGGGTCTGAAGCTTTCTTT
CDR3 protein: CASSWGQGSEAFF

J gene: TRBJ2-7
D gene: NA
V gene: TRBV10-1
clone size: NA
CDR3 DNA: TGCGCCAGCAGTGGAGGAACCCACTACGAGCAGTACTTC
CDR3 protein: CASSGGTHYEQYF

J gene: TRBJ1-1
D gene: NA
V gene: TRBV14
clone size: NA
CDR3 DNA: TGTGCCAGCAGGGCTCTACCGGCGAACACTGAAGCTTTCTTT
CDR3 protein: CASRALPANTEAFF

J gene: TRBJ2-2
D gene: NA
V gene: TRBV27
clone size: NA
CDR3 DNA: TGTGCCAGCAGGGGGGGACAAACGAACACCGGGGAGCTGTTTTTT
CDR3 protein: CASRGGQTNTGELFF

J gene: TRBJ2-1
D gene: NA
V gene: TRBV7-3
clone size: NA
CDR3 DNA: TGTGCCAGCAGCTTAACGGGGGTTTCAGGAGGTGAGCAGTTCTTC
CDR3 protein: CASSLTGVSGGEQFF

J gene: TRBJ2-4
D gene: TRBD2
V gene: TRBV7-9
clone size: once
CDR3 DNA: TGTGCCAGCAGCTTCGGACTAGCGAGGAACATTCAGTACTTC
CDR3 protein: CASSFGLARNIQYF